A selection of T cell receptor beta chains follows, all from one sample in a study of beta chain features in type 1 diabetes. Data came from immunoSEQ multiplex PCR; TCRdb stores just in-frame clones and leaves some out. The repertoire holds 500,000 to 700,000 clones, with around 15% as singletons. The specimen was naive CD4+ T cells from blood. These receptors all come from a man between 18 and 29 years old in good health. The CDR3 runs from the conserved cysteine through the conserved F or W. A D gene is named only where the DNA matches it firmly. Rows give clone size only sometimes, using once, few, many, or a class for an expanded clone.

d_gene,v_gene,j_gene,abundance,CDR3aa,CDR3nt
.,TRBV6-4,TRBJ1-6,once,CASSDRVFNSPLHF,TGTGCCAGCAGTGACAGAGTTTTTAATTCACCCCTCCACTTT
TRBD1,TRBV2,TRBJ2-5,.,CASRMDRGEETQYF,TGTGCCAGCAGGATGGACAGGGGGGAAGAGACCCAGTACTTC
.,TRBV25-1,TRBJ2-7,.,CASQLVHEQYF,TGTGCCAGCCAACTCGTCCACGAGCAGTACTTC
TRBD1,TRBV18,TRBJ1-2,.,CASSSLDRGPHYGYTF,TGTGCCAGCTCATCTTTGGACAGGGGGCCTCACTATGGCTACACCTTC
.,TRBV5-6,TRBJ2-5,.,CASSLRTGRAETQYF,TGTGCCAGCAGCTTGAGGACAGGGAGGGCGGAGACCCAGTACTTC
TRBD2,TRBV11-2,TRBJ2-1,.,CASSLSLAVSYNEQFF,TGTGCCAGCAGCTTAAGTCTAGCGGTTAGCTACAATGAGCAGTTCTTC
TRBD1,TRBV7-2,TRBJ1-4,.,CASSSTKTGVREKLFF,TGTGCCAGCAGCTCTACCAAGACAGGGGTGAGAGAAAAACTGTTTTTT
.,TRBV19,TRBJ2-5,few,CASSVQGAAQYF,TGTGCCAGTAGTGTGCAGGGTGCGGCCCAGTACTTC
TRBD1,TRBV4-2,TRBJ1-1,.,CASSQDMPGQGVVDSTEAFF,TGTGCCAGCAGCCAAGATATGCCGGGACAGGGGGTTGTCGACTCCACTGAAGCTTTCTTT
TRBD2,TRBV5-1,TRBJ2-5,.,CASTPGTSGWNQYF,TGCGCCAGCACTCCCGGGACTAGCGGATGGAACCAGTACTTC
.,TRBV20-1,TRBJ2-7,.,CSGTASYEQYF,TGCTCGGGGACGGCATCCTACGAGCAGTACTTC
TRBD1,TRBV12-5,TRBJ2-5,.,CASGLVLGTGLAETQYF,TGTGCTAGTGGTTTGGTATTGGGGACAGGCTTAGCGGAGACCCAGTACTTC
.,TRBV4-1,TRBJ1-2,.,CASSQGGFGGYTF,TGCGCCAGCAGCCAAGGGGGATTCGGGGGCTACACCTTC
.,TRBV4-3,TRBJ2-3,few,CASSQERPLNPWVSTDTQYF,TGCGCCAGCAGCCAAGAACGCCCCCTGAATCCTTGGGTTAGCACAGATACGCAGTATTTT
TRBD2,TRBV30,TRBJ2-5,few,CAWSASGRETQYF,TGTGCCTGGAGCGCTAGCGGGCGTGAGACCCAGTACTTC